Listed below are T cell receptor beta chains from one sample, sequenced in a study of CD8+CD57+ T cells in acquired aplastic anemia. A single record per CDR3 protein comes from TCRdb applying MiXCR to the reads. The sample contains about 420,000 distinct CDR3 sequences, 65% to 75% of which appear only once. Source material: sorted CD4+, CD8+, or CD8+CD57+ T cells (not recorded which) from PBMCs. The receptors come from a human donor in good health, serving as a control. The CDR3 runs from the conserved cysteine through the conserved F or W. The order of the fields is CDR3 DNA, CDR3 protein, V gene, D gene, J gene, clone size. D genes are given only for firm matches. Clone size is stated in some rows and not others, as once, few, many or a class when expanded.

TGCAGTGCTAGCGGTGTGGGGCGACTCCAGCAGTACTTC	CSASGVGRLQQYF	TRBV20-1	NA	TRBJ2-7	NA
TGTGCCATCAGTGACGACACTATGGGTTATGAGCAGTACTTC	CAISDDTMGYEQYF	TRBV10-3	NA	TRBJ2-7	once
TGCGCCAGCAGCCAGACAGGGGACCACGAGCAGTACTTC	CASSQTGDHEQYF	TRBV10-1	TRBD1	TRBJ2-7	NA
TGCAGTGCTAGAGGGCCCAGGGCGGCCGAGCAGTACTTC	CSARGPRAAEQYF	TRBV20-1	NA	TRBJ2-7	NA
TGTGCCAGCAGCTTAAGCTCCCGGGATACGCAGTATTTT	CASSLSSRDTQYF	TRBV7-6	NA	TRBJ2-3	NA
TGTGCCAGCACCATGGGTGGCGGTGGAAGCACTGTATATTTT	CASTMGGGGSTVYF	TRBV9	NA	TRBJ1-3	NA
TGTGCCACCAGCGTCCGACAAAGCTATAGTTCGCCCCTCCACTTT	CATSVRQSYSSPLHF	TRBV9	NA	TRBJ1-6	NA
TGCGGCAGGGGGGGGGGCACGGATACGCAGTATTTT	CGRGGGTDTQYF	TRBV29-1	NA	TRBJ2-3	NA
TGTGCCATCACTGCCGGGAATCCAGGACTAGCGTTAGAGACCCAGTACTTC	CAITAGNPGLALETQYF	TRBV10-3	TRBD2	TRBJ2-5	many
TGCAGTGTAGGACAGGGAGGTCAGCCCCAGCATTTT	CSVGQGGQPQHF	TRBV20-1	TRBD1	TRBJ1-5	NA
TGTGCCAGCAGCGCAGGGACAACTAGCAATCAGCCCCAGCATTTT	CASSAGTTSNQPQHF	TRBV9	NA	TRBJ1-5	NA
TGTGCCAGCAGTCCCGCCAGCAGCTTGGCTCCGGGACAGGGCTACGAGCAGTACTTC	CASSPASSLAPGQGYEQYF	TRBV6-2/TRBV6-3	TRBD1	TRBJ2-7	NA
TGCAGTGCTATTCCCCCCCATAGCGCGAGGACCTTCGCCGAGCAGTACTTC	CSAIPPHSARTFAEQYF	TRBV20-1	NA	TRBJ2-7	once
TGTGCCAGCAGTGAATCCAGACAGGGTCGGCGAGAGACCCAGTACTTC	CASSESRQGRRETQYF	TRBV7-2	TRBD1	TRBJ2-5	NA
TGTGCCAGCACTGGACAGGGCCTAAATAACTATGGCTACACCTTC	CASTGQGLNNYGYTF	TRBV2	TRBD1	TRBJ1-2	many
TGCAGTGCCGCGCGCCCACTGGGGGCAGCCAGCAATCAGCCCCAGCATTTT	CSAARPLGAASNQPQHF	TRBV20-1	NA	TRBJ1-5	many
TGTGCCAGTAGTATTTATGCCCACGATTCACCCCTCCACTTT	CASSIYAHDSPLHF	TRBV19	NA	TRBJ1-6	many
TGCAGTGCTAGAGACTCGATCGGAGGAACCCAGTACTTC	CSARDSIGGTQYF	TRBV20-1	NA	TRBJ2-7	NA
TGTGCCAGCAGTTTAGGGCGGGGGCCCTACGAGCAGTACTTC	CASSLGRGPYEQYF	TRBV6-1	NA	TRBJ2-7	NA
TGTGCCAGCAGGGCAGATCGGGGAAGCTATGGCTACACCTTC	CASRADRGSYGYTF	TRBV12-3/TRBV12-4	NA	TRBJ1-2	NA
TGTGCCAGCAGCTTATCGGGGGGGAAGTCTGGGAACACCTTC	CASSLSGGKSGNTF	TRBV7-2	TRBD2	TRBJ2-7	NA